These 5 T cell receptor beta chains came from one sample sequenced in a study of blood T cell repertoires in COVID-19. The protocol was immunoSEQ multiplex PCR, while the TCRdb copy is restricted to in-frame clones and leaves out a portion. The sample contains 15,000 to 17,000 clones, 70% to 90% of which appear only once. The sequenced sample consisted of peripheral blood. The origin of the receptors is a man aged 55 to 70 with acute or convalescent COVID-19.

This rearrangement joins TRBV19 to TRBJ2-2, with D maybe TRBD2 (5 bases). The CDR3 consists of 16 residues. The V gene lost 5 bases and the J gene lost 1 base, with 14 bases spanning the gap. Germline CDR1 is LNHDA and CDR2 is SQIVND (reference sequence). The CDR3 nucleotides read TGTGCCAGTAGTGGGATGGCGGGCGTGAACACCGGGGAGCTGTTTTTT. This sequence encodes CASSGMAGVNTGELFF.

This clone appeared once. The genes are TRBV5-4 and TRBJ2-3, with 7 nucleotides matching TRBD1. The V and J ends lost 0 bases and 5 bases, in that order; junction bases with no gene match: 12. Looked up from germline, CDR1 is SGHNT and CDR2 is YYREEE (reference sequence). The CDR3 loop spans 17 amino acids. CDR3 in amino acids: CASSLDGDRASQDTQYF. The CDR3 nucleotides read TGTGCCAGCAGCTTGGATGGTGACAGGGCTTCCCAAGATACGCAGTATTTT.

The chain uses TRBV2 and TRBJ1-2, with D possibly being TRBD1 (6 bases). The CDR3 has 15 residues. The V and J ends lost 2 bases and 0 bases respectively, with 10 bases between them. CDR1 is SNHLY and CDR2 is FYNNEI in the germline V gene. CDR3 loop: CASSENAGANYGYTF. The CDR3 DNA reads as TGTGCCAGCAGTGAAAATGCAGGGGCTAACTATGGCTACACCTTC.

The rearrangement joins TRBV18 to TRBJ1-1; 7 bases agree with TRBD1. The CDR3 totals 16 residues. The germline V gene has CDR1 KGHSH and CDR2 LQKENI. Trimming at V came to 3 bases and at J to 11 bases, leaving 18 bases not matched to a gene. The CDR3 reads CASSPGQMRGRPVAFF. The CDR3 DNA is TGTGCCAGCTCACCGGGACAGATGAGAGGACGTCCTGTTGCTTTCTTT.

This clone was picked up one time. V usage is TRBV18 and J usage is TRBJ1-5, with D hard to call. CDR3 size: 13 residues. Trimming took 5 bases from V and 6 from J, leaving 11 bases between them. Germline V gene lookup returns CDR1 KGHSH and CDR2 LQKENI. CDR3 amino acids: CASSRENPQPQHF. The CDR3 DNA reads as TGTGCCAGCTCAAGAGAAAACCCTCAGCCCCAGCATTTT.